One and the same sample provided the 6 T cell receptor beta chains below, sequenced in a study of blood T cell repertoires in COVID-19. The repertoire was sequenced with immunoSEQ multiplex PCR; TCRdb's copy has only in-frame clones and lacks some. There are hundreds of thousands of clones in the sample; around 85% occur only once, and approximately 1.9% lies in the top ten. The material sequenced was PBMCs or T cells enriched from blood (not recorded which). The receptors derive from a woman aged 25-40 years who had been exposed to COVID-19.

This clone was recorded a few times. V usage is TRBV7-8 and J usage is TRBJ2-1; 7 nucleotides align to TRBD2. V dropped 7 bases and J dropped 4; count of bases not matched to a gene: 10. CDR1 SGHVS and CDR2 FQNEAQ come from the germline V gene. The CDR3 has 15 residues. As DNA, the CDR3 is TGTGCCAGCACGAGAAATAGCGGGTCGTACAATGAGCAGTTCTTC. Translating gives CASTRNSGSYNEQFF.

This clone was counted once. A read error may account for a junction end that differs from germline. The chain has TRBV19 and TRBJ2-7; TRBD1 is a possible D gene (6 bases). The CDR3 covers 15 residues. Looked up from germline, CDR1 is LNHDA and CDR2 is SQIVND (reference sequence). The chain's CDR3 is CASSLDRFFSYEQYF. Here the CDR3 DNA reads TGTGCCAGTAGTTTAGACAGGTTCTTCTCCTACGAGCAGTACTTC.

This sequence joins TRBV28 and TRBJ1-5, with TRBD1 matching over 8 bases. The CDR3 has 14 residues. The J segment lost 4 bases and the V segment lost 6 bases, leaving 5 bases of the junction unmatched. Germline V gene lookup returns CDR1 MDHEN and CDR2 SYDVKM. CDR3 sequence: CASRPGGGNQPQHF. The DNA of the CDR3 is TGTGCCAGCAGACCAGGGGGCGGGAATCAGCCCCAGCATTTT.

This chain connects TRBV19 to TRBJ2-6, with a possible D match to TRBD1 (5 bases). V was cut by 6 bases and J by 1 base, with 16 bases left in between. From germline, CDR1 is LNHDA and CDR2 SQIVND (reference sequence). The CDR3 totals 17 residues. The CDR3 spells CASRGAGYGSGANVLTF. In DNA form, the CDR3 reads TGTGCCAGTAGAGGGGCAGGTTACGGTTCTGGGGCCAACGTCCTGACTTTC.

This sequence joins TRBV19 and TRBJ1-5; TRBD1 agrees at 7 bases. CDR1 LNHDA and CDR2 SQIVND come from the germline V gene (reference sequence). V lost 8 bases, J lost 0 bases, and 13 bases stayed unmatched. The CDR3 extends over 17 amino acids. The CDR3 loop reads CASPSPRQGYSNQPQHF. For the CDR3, the DNA is TGTGCCAGTCCCAGTCCCCGACAGGGCTATAGCAATCAGCCCCAGCATTTT.

The V gene is TRBV7-9, the J gene TRBJ2-7, with 9 bases lining up with TRBD2. The CDR3 has 15 residues. Germline assignment: CDR1 SEHNR and CDR2 FQNEAQ (reference sequence). The J segment lost 6 bases and the V segment lost 5 bases, leaving 11 bases of the junction unmatched. This CDR3 is CASSPTGLAGSEQYF. The CDR3 nucleotides are TGTGCCAGCAGCCCTACGGGACTAGCAGGGTCCGAGCAGTACTTC. Drawing the rest from reference TRBV7-9 and TRBJ2-7, the complete variable domain is DTGVSQNPRHKITKRGQNVTFRCDPISEHNRLYWYRQTLGQGPEFLTYFQNEAQLEKSRLLSDRFSAERPKGSFSTLEIQRTEQGDSAMYLCASSPTGLAGSEQYFGPGTRLTVT.